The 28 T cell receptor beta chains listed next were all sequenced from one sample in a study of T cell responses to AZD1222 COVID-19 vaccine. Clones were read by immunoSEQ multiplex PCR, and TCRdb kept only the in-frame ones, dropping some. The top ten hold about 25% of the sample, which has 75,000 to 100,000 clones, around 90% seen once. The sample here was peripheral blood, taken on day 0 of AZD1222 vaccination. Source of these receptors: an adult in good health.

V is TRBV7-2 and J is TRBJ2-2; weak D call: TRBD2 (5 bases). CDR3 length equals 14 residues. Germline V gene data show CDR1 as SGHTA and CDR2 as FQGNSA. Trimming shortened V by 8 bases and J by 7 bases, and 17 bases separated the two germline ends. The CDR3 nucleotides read TGTGCCAGCCGGCGAGAACTCGGGGTCGGGGAGCTGTTTTTT. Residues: CASRRELGVGELFF.

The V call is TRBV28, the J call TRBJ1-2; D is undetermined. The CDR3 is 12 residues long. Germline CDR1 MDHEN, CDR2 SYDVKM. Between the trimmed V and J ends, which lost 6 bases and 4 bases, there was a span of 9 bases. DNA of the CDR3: TGTGCCAGCAGAGGACGGATCTATGGCTACACCTTC. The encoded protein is CASRGRIYGYTF.

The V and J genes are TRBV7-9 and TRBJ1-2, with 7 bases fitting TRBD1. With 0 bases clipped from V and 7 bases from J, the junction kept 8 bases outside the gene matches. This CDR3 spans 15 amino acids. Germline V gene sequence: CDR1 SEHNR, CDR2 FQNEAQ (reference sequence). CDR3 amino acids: CASSLAGQGGGGYTF. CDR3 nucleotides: TGTGCCAGCAGCTTAGCTGGCCAGGGGGGAGGTGGCTACACCTTC. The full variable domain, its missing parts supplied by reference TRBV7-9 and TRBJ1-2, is DTGVSQNPRHKITKRGQNVTFRCDPISEHNRLYWYRQTLGQGPEFLTYFQNEAQLEKSRLLSDRFSAERPKGSFSTLEIQRTEQGDSAMYLCASSLAGQGGGGYTFGSGTRLTVV.

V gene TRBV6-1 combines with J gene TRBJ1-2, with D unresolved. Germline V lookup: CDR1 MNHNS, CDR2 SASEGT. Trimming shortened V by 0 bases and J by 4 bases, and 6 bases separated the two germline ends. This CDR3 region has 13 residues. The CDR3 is CASSEAPLYGYTF. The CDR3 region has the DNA TGTGCCAGCAGTGAAGCTCCCCTCTATGGCTACACCTTC.

CDR3 sequence: CASSFLPSTYEQYF. CDR3 sequence (DNA): TGTGCCAGCAGCTTCCTCCCCTCAACCTACGAGCAGTACTTC. The chain employs TRBV7-2 and TRBJ2-7, with unresolved D. V was cut by 3 bases and J by 2 bases, with 11 bases left in between. CDR1 is SGHTA, CDR2 FQGNSA, per germline. The CDR3 sequence is 14 residues long.

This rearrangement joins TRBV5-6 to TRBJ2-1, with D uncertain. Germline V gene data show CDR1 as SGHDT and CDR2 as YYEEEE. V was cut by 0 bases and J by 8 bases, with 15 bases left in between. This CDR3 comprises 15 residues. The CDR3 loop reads CASSLALVGWDEQFF. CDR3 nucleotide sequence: TGTGCCAGCAGCTTGGCCTTGGTAGGGTGGGATGAGCAGTTCTTC.

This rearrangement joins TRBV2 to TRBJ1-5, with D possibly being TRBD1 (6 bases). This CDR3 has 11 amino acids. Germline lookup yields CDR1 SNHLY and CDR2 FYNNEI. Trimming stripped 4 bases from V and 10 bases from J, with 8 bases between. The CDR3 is CASSVRGPQHF. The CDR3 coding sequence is TGTGCCAGCAGTGTCAGGGGACCCCAGCATTTT. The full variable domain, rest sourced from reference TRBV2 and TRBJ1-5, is EPEVTQTPSHQVTQMGQEVILRCVPISNHLYFYWYRQILGQKVEFLVSFYNNEISEKSEIFDDQFSVERPDGSNFTLKIRSTKLEDSAMYFCASSVRGPQHFGDGTRLSIL.

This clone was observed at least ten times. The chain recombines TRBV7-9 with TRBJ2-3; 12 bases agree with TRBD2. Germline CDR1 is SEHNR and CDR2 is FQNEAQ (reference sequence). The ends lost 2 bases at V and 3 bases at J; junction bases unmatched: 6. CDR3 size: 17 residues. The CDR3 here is CASSLSGLAGRTDTQYF. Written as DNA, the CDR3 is TGTGCCAGCAGCTTATCCGGACTAGCGGGACGAACAGATACGCAGTATTTT.

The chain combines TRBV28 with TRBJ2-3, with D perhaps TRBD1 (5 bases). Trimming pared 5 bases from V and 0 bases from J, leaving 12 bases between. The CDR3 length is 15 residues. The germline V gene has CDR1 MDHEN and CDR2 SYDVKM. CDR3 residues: CASSRGSVSTDTQYF. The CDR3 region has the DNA TGTGCCAGCAGTAGGGGCAGCGTCAGCACAGATACGCAGTATTTT.

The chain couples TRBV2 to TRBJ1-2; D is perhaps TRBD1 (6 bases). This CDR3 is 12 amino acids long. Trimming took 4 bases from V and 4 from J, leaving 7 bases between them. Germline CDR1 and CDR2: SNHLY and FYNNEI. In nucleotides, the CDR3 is TGTGCCAGCAGTGCACAGGGCTATGGCTACACCTTC. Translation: CASSAQGYGYTF.

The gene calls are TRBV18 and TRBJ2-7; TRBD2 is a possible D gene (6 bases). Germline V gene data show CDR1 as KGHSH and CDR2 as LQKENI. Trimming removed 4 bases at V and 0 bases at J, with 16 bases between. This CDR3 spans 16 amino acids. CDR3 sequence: CASSQGLSMSSYEQYF. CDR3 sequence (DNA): TGTGCCAGCTCACAAGGACTATCAATGAGCTCCTACGAGCAGTACTTC.

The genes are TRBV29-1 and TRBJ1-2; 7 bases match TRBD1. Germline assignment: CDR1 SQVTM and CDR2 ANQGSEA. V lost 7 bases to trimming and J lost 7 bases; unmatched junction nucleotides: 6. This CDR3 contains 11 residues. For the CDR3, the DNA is TGCAGCGCCCAGGGGGATCGTGGCTACACCTTC. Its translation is CSAQGDRGYTF.

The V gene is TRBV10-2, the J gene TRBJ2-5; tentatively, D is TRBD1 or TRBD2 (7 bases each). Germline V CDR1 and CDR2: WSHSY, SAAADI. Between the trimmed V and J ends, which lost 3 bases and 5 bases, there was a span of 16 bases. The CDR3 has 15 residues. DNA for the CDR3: TGCGCCAGCAGTGAATGGCGACAGGGAGGGGAGACCCAGTACTTC. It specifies CASSEWRQGGETQYF.

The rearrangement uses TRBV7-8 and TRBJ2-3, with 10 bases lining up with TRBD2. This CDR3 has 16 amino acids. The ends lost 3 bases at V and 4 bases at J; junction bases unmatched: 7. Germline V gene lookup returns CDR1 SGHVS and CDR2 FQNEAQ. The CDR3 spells CASSLLAGERPDTQYF. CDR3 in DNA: TGTGCCAGCAGCTTGCTAGCGGGAGAGAGGCCAGATACGCAGTATTTT.

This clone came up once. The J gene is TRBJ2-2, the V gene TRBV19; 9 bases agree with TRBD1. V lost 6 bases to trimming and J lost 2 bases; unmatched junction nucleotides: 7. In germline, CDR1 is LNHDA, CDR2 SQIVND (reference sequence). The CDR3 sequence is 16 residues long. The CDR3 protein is CASRGTGRSNTGELFF. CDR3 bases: TGTGCCAGTAGGGGGACAGGGAGATCCAACACCGGGGAGCTGTTTTTT. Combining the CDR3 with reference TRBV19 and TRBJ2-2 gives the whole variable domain DGGITQSPKYLFRKEGQNVTLSCEQNLNHDAMYWYRQDPGQGLRLIYYSQIVNDFQKGDIAEGYSVSREKKESFPLTVTSAQKNPTAFYLCASRGTGRSNTGELFFGEGSRLTVL.

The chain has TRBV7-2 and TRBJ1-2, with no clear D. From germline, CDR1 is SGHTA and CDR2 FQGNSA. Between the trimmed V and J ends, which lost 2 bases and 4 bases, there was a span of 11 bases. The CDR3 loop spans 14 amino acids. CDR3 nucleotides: TGTGCCAGCAGCTTAAAAGCGCAGGTCTATGGCTACACCTTC. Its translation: CASSLKAQVYGYTF.

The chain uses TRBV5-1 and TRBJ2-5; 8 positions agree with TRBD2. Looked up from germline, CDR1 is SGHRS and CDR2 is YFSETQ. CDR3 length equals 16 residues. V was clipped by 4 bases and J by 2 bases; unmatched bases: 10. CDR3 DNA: TGCGCCAGCAGCGGGGGGAATAGCGGGGTTCAAGAGACCCAGTACTTC. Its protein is CASSGGNSGVQETQYF.

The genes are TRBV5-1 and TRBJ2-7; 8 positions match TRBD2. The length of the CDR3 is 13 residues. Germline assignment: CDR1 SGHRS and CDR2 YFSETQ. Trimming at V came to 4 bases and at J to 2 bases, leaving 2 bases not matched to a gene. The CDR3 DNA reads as TGCGCCAGCAGCGTGGGACTAGCCTACGAGCAGTACTTC. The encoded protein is CASSVGLAYEQYF.

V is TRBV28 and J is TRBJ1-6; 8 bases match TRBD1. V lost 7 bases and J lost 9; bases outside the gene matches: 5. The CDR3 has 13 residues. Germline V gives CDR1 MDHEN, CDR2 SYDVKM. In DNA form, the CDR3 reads TGTGCCAGCACCGGGGGGACAGGTTCACCCCTCCACTTT. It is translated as CASTGGTGSPLHF.

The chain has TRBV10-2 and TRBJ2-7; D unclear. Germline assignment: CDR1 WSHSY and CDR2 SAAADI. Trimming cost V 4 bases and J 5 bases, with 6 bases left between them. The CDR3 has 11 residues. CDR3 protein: CASSGTDEQYF. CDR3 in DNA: TGCGCCAGCAGTGGAACAGACGAGCAGTACTTC.

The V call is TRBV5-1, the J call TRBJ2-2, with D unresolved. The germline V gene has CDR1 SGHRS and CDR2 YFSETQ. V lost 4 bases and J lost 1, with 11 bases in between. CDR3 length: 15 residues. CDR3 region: CASSPRTVNTGELFF. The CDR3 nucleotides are TGCGCCAGCAGCCCCCGGACCGTGAACACCGGGGAGCTGTTTTTT.

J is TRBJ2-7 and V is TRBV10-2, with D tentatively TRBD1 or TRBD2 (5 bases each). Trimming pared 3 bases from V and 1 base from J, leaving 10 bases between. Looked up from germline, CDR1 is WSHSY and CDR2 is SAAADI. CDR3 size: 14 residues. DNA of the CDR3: TGCGCCAGCAGTGAACCGTGGGGGTCCTACGAGCAGTACTTC. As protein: CASSEPWGSYEQYF.

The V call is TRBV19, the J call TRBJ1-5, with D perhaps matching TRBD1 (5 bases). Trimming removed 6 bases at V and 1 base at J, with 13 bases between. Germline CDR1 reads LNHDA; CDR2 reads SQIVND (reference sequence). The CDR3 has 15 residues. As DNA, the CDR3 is TGTGCCAGTAGCCGGGGGGGGGAGAGCAATCAGCCCCAGCATTTT. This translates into CASSRGGESNQPQHF.

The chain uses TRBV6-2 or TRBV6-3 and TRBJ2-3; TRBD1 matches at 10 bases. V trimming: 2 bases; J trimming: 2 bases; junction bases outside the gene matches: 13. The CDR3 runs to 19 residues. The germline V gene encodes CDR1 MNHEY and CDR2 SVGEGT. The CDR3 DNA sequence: TGTGCCAGCAGTTACCCGACTGCGGCGGGACAGGGGCACACAGATACGCAGTATTTT. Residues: CASSYPTAAGQGHTDTQYF.

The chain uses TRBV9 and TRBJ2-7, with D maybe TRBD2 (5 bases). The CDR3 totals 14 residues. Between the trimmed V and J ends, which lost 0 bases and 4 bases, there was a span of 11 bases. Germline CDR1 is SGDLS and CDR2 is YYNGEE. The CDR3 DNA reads TGTGCCAGCAGCGTAGAACTAGAAGATTACGAGCAGTACTTC. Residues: CASSVELEDYEQYF.

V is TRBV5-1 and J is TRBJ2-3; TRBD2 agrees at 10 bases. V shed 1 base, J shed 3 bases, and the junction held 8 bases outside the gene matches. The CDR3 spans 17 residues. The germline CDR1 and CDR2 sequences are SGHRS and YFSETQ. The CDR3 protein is CASSLLASGRGTDTQYF. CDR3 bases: TGCGCCAGCAGCTTGTTGGCTAGCGGGAGAGGAACAGATACGCAGTATTTT.

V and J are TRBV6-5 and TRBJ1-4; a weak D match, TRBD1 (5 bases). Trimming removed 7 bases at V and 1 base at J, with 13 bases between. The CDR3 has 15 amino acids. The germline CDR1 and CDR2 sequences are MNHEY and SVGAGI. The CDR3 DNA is TGTGCCAGCAAACTCTTCAGGGTAACTAATGAAAAACTGTTTTTT. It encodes CASKLFRVTNEKLFF.

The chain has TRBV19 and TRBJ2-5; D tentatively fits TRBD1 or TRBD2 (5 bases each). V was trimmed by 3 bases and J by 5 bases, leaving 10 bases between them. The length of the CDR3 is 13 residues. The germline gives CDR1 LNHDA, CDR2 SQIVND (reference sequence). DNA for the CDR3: TGTGCCAGTAGTATGGGGGAAAGGGAGACCCAGTACTTC. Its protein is CASSMGERETQYF.